Presented here are 29 T cell receptor beta chains from one specimen sequenced in a study of blood T cells in healthy people across ages. The use of a sample-barcoded 5' primer and a J-beta primer mix characterized a second PCR of about 7 to 12 cycles. TCRdb called the 5' RACE reads again in MiXCR, with one record for every CDR3 protein. Among 500,000 to 600,000 distinct CDR3 sequences listed, 25% to 30% were seen once. Sequenced material: blood. The source of these receptors is a woman aged 70-85 years in good health.

The CDR3 DNA sequence: TGCAGTGCCGCAGGCTTTGGGGGGAGCCCTAGCACAGATACGCAGTATTTT. Amino acids: CSAAGFGGSPSTDTQYF. The chain links TRBV20-1 to TRBJ2-3; D possibly corresponds to TRBD2 (6 bases). This CDR3 is built from 17 residues. Trimming shortened V by 6 bases and J by 0 bases, and 22 bases separated the two germline ends. CDR1 and CDR2 from the germline V gene are DFQATT and SNEGSKA (reference sequence).

This clonotype was picked up a small number of times. The V and J genes are TRBV19 and TRBJ1-2, with TRBD1 matching 7 bases. With 8 bases clipped from V and 1 base from J, the junction kept 1 base outside the gene matches. Per the germline V gene, CDR1 is LNHDA and CDR2 is SQIVND (reference sequence). This CDR3 contains 12 residues. CDR3 coding DNA: TGTGCCAGTCGACAGGGTAACTATGGCTACACCTTC. Translation gives CASRQGNYGYTF.

The V and J genes are TRBV20-1 and TRBJ2-4; D assignment may be TRBD1 or TRBD2 (5 bases each). Germline values: CDR1 DFQATT, CDR2 SNEGSKA (reference sequence). With 5 bases removed from V and 7 bases from J, the gap between germline ends came to 21 bases. CDR3 size: 15 residues. The CDR3 DNA follows: TGCAGTGCTCGCGATTTCTCCGGGACGGGTAACATTCAGTACTTC. Translation: CSARDFSGTGNIQYF.

There are many counts of this clonotype. The V gene is TRBV4-1, the J gene TRBJ1-2; D remains unclear. CDR3 size: 15 residues. Trimming left V 0 bases short and J 0 bases short, with 8 bases between. The germline V gene has CDR1 MGHRA and CDR2 YSYEKL. CDR3 protein: CASSQDFVPNYGYTF. The CDR3 DNA sequence: TGCGCCAGCAGCCAAGATTTCGTACCTAACTATGGCTACACCTTC.

The chain joins TRBV9 to TRBJ2-5; D gene unclear. V was pared by 0 bases and J by 0 bases, with 12 bases between. This CDR3 has 16 residues. Looked up from germline, CDR1 is SGDLS and CDR2 is YYNGEE. The CDR3 sequence is CASSVDWSPYQETQYF. In DNA form, the CDR3 reads TGTGCCAGCAGCGTAGATTGGAGTCCATACCAAGAGACCCAGTACTTC.

This clonotype turned up a few times. DNA of the CDR3: TGTGCCAGCAGTGAACGGCTGGGGAACTCCTACGAGCAGTACTTC. It encodes CASSERLGNSYEQYF. The chain uses TRBV25-1 and TRBJ2-7; D remains unclear. The CDR3 sequence is 15 residues long. V lost 2 bases and J 0 bases, leaving 11 bases between the germline ends. CDR1 and CDR2 from the germline V gene are MGHDK and SYGVNS.

This clonotype was seen only a few times. J is TRBJ2-5 and V is TRBV11-3; D is uncertain. The CDR3 sequence is 13 residues long. The V end was cut by 5 bases, the J end by 2 bases, with 9 bases between. Germline V gene lookup returns CDR1 SGHNT and CDR2 YENEEA. The CDR3 nucleotides read TGTGCCAGCAGCAAAGCTATGCAAGAGACCCAGTACTTC. Amino acids: CASSKAMQETQYF. Looking up the rest from reference TRBV11-3 and TRBJ2-5 gives the full variable domain: EAGVVQSPRYKIIEKKQPVAFWCNPISGHNTLYWYLQNLGQGPELLIRYENEEAVDDSQLPKDRFSAERLKGVDSTLKIQPAELGDSAVYLCASSKAMQETQYFGPGTRLLVL.

The rearrangement links TRBV4-1 to TRBJ2-1; possible D gene TRBD2, 6 bases. This CDR3 region has 14 residues. V was trimmed by 2 bases and J by 10 bases, leaving 15 bases between them. Germline V lookup: CDR1 MGHRA, CDR2 YSYEKL. CDR3: CASSQPTRRDEQFF. The CDR3 DNA sequence: TGCGCCAGCAGCCAACCGACTAGGAGGGACGAGCAGTTCTTC.

This clonotype has more than one count but fewer than ten. The chain recombines TRBV2 with TRBJ2-5; a weak D match, TRBD1 (6 bases). Germline V gives CDR1 SNHLY, CDR2 FYNNEI. V was trimmed by 3 bases and J by 6 bases, leaving 14 bases between them. There are 14 residues in the CDR3. This chain's CDR3 is CASSDTGTMKTQYF. CDR3 DNA sequence: TGTGCCAGCAGTGACACAGGGACAATGAAGACCCAGTACTTC. The whole variable domain, remainder taken from reference TRBV2 and TRBJ2-5, is EPEVTQTPSHQVTQMGQEVILRCVPISNHLYFYWYRQILGQKVEFLVSFYNNEISEKSEIFDDQFSVERPDGSNFTLKIRSTKLEDSAMYFCASSDTGTMKTQYFGPGTRLLVL.

This clonotype was recorded a few times. V and J are TRBV6-2 or TRBV6-3 and TRBJ2-1; 9 bases match TRBD1. Germline CDR1 is MNHEY and CDR2 is SVGEGT. J was trimmed by 2 bases and V by 6 bases; bases with no gene match: 8. This CDR3 is built from 16 residues. The DNA of the CDR3 is TGTGCCAGCAGGATGACAGGGGGAGGGCCCTACAATGAGCAGTTCTTC. This codes for CASRMTGGGPYNEQFF.

The CDR3 spells CASSLTPDTNYEQYF. The CDR3 nucleotides are TGTGCCAGCAGCTTAACACCAGACACAAACTACGAGCAGTACTTC. V usage is TRBV7-3 and J usage is TRBJ2-7; D ambiguous. Germline V lookup: CDR1 SGHTA, CDR2 FQGTGA. V lost 0 bases to trimming and J lost 3 bases, with 12 bases between them. The CDR3 extends over 15 amino acids.

This clonotype was seen only once. The chain has TRBV7-9 and TRBJ2-3; weak D call: TRBD2 (6 bases). From germline, CDR1 is SEHNR and CDR2 FQNEAQ (reference sequence). V shed 5 bases and J shed 2 bases, with 8 bases lying between them. This CDR3 region has 13 residues. CDR3 DNA: TGTGCCAGCAGCCGCGGGACCACAGATACGCAGTATTTT. Its protein product is CASSRGTTDTQYF.

This clonotype was detected once. The chain couples TRBV4-1 to TRBJ2-3; D is possibly TRBD2 (6 bases). With 4 bases removed from V and 2 bases from J, the gap between germline ends came to 16 bases. CDR3 length equals 16 residues. Germline V gives CDR1 MGHRA, CDR2 YSYEKL. CDR3 residues: CASSPSGQPTTDTQYF. Written as DNA, the CDR3 is TGCGCCAGCAGCCCAAGCGGGCAGCCGACCACAGATACGCAGTATTTT.

The chain employs TRBV4-3 and TRBJ2-4; D uncertain. The CDR3 loop spans 14 amino acids. V lost 0 bases and J lost 8, with 11 bases in between. CDR1 is LGHNA and CDR2 is YSLEER in the germline V gene. The CDR3: CASSQDPAQDIQYF. DNA for the CDR3: TGCGCCAGCAGCCAAGATCCAGCCCAGGACATTCAGTACTTC.

This clonotype was observed a few times. This rearrangement joins TRBV28 to TRBJ1-1, with D possibly matching TRBD1 (5 bases). This CDR3 has 14 amino acids. Trimming took off 6 bases at V and 6 bases at J, with 17 bases between the two ends. The germline V gene has CDR1 MDHEN and CDR2 SYDVKM. The CDR3 DNA is TGTGCCAGCAGACCGGGGGGGGTGCGCGCTGAAGCTTTCTTT. Its protein is CASRPGGVRAEAFF.

This chain connects TRBV4-2 to TRBJ2-5, with TRBD2 matching 10 bases. This CDR3 comprises 16 residues. The V and J ends lost 0 bases and 5 bases, in that order; junction bases with no gene match: 6. Germline V gene lookup returns CDR1 LGHNA and CDR2 YNFKEQ. CDR3: CASSQDLAGEMETQYF. In nucleotides, the CDR3 is TGTGCCAGCAGCCAAGATCTAGCGGGGGAGATGGAGACCCAGTACTTC.

This clonotype has a handful of counts. One end of the junction does not line up with germline, which may come from a read error. V and J are TRBV7-7 and TRBJ2-7, with D perhaps matching TRBD2 (5 bases). The length of the CDR3 is 13 residues. Germline CDR1 is SSHAT and CDR2 is FNYEAQ (reference sequence). The CDR3 is CASSSPGGYEQYF. The CDR3 DNA reads TGTGCTAGCAGCTCCCCCGGAGGCTACGAGCAGTACTTC.

A few counts support this clonotype. V gene TRBV7-9 combines with J gene TRBJ1-1, with D possibly being TRBD1 (5 bases). V was clipped by 4 bases and J by 4 bases, with 16 bases between them. The CDR3 runs to 15 residues. The germline V gene has CDR1 SEHNR and CDR2 FQNEAQ (reference sequence). CDR3 in amino acids: CASSSSSGPSTEAFF. DNA of the CDR3: TGTGCCAGCAGCTCAAGTTCAGGGCCTAGCACTGAAGCTTTCTTT.

The V and J genes are TRBV29-1 and TRBJ2-5; 14 nucleotides line up with TRBD2. The J call may be mistaken, given a closer DNA end match to TRBJ2-1. The germline V gene has CDR1 SQVTM and CDR2 ANQGSEA. The CDR3 sequence is 14 residues long. CDR3 sequence: CSVGRLAGGLEQFF. Written as DNA, the CDR3 is TGCAGCGTTGGCCGACTAGCGGGGGGGCTTGAGCAGTTCTTC.

The CDR3 DNA follows: TGCAGCGTTGGACAGGGGCGGGCTGGCTACACCTTC. Amino acid sequence: CSVGQGRAGYTF. This chain joins TRBV29-1 and TRBJ1-2; 8 bases map to TRBD1. CDR3 length: 12 amino acids. The germline V gene encodes CDR1 SQVTM and CDR2 ANQGSEA. V lost 4 bases, J lost 7 bases, and 5 bases stayed unmatched.

This clonotype has only a few counts. This chain uses TRBV20-1 with TRBJ2-7; TRBD2 might be the D (6 bases). Trimming removed 4 bases at V and 5 bases at J, with 24 bases between. The CDR3 loop spans 16 amino acids. CDR1 DFQATT and CDR2 SNEGSKA come from the germline V gene (reference sequence). CDR3 bases: TGCAGTGCTACTGCCGGCACCGCGGGACGAGAAGACGAGCAGTACTTC. As protein: CSATAGTAGREDEQYF.

V is TRBV29-1 and J is TRBJ2-5, with D possibly being TRBD1 or TRBD2 (5 bases each). The assigned J gene may be wrong: the sequence end matches TRBJ2-7 better. This CDR3 spans 13 amino acids. Germline assignment: CDR1 SQVTM and CDR2 ANQGSEA. The CDR3 region is CSVVSGPNYEQYF. The CDR3 DNA reads TGCAGCGTTGTATCGGGGCCCAACTACGAGCAGTACTTC.

The CDR3 bases are TGTGCCTGGACTGACCTCCGGGACAGCTATGGCTACACCTTC. This codes for CAWTDLRDSYGYTF. This sequence joins TRBV30 and TRBJ1-2; 7 bases match TRBD1. The CDR3 is made up of 14 amino acids. The V segment lost 4 bases and the J segment 4 bases; nucleotides outside the gene matches: 9. CDR1 and CDR2 from the germline V gene are GTSNPN and SVGIG (reference sequence).

In this sample, this clonotype turned up a few times. The chain has TRBV6-2 or TRBV6-3 and TRBJ2-3; D is perhaps TRBD2 (7 bases). The germline V and J ends were trimmed by 5 bases and 5 bases, with 20 bases remaining between them. This CDR3 region has 16 residues. Germline loops: CDR1 MNHEY, CDR2 SVGEGT. The CDR3, as DNA: TGTGCCAGCAGTGGAGGACTAGGGGGGGCTCGAGATACGCAGTATTTT. Translation: CASSGGLGGARDTQYF.

The chain carries TRBV6-2 or TRBV6-3 and TRBJ1-3, with 7 positions matching TRBD1. Germline values: CDR1 MNHEY, CDR2 SVGEGT. The CDR3 has 16 amino acids. The trim removed 2 bases at V and 2 bases at J, leaving 6 bases unmatched. CDR3 DNA: TGTGCCAGCAGTTACAAGGGGGCATCGGCTGGAAACACCATATATTTT. This codes for CASSYKGASAGNTIYF.

V gene TRBV7-2 combines with J gene TRBJ1-3, with D possibly matching TRBD1 (5 bases). V was trimmed by 4 bases and J by 0 bases, leaving 13 bases between them. There are 16 residues in the CDR3. Germline lookup yields CDR1 SGHTA and CDR2 FQGNSA. The CDR3 here is CASSSQPGSSGNTIYF. The CDR3 DNA is TGTGCCAGCAGCTCACAGCCAGGGTCCTCTGGAAACACCATATATTTT.

The CDR3 protein is CSAREVSGNTIYF. For the CDR3, the DNA is TGCAGTGCTAGAGAAGTCTCTGGAAACACCATATATTTT. The chain uses TRBV20-1 and TRBJ1-3, with D hard to call. The germline V gene has CDR1 DFQATT and CDR2 SNEGSKA (reference sequence). This CDR3 contains 13 residues. The V gene lost 0 bases and the J gene lost 0 bases, with 3 bases spanning the gap.

This clonotype was found a few times. This CDR3 fails to terminate in the conserved phenylalanine or tryptophan, so it likely reflects a read error. The chain is built from TRBV4-3 and TRBJ2-4; D assignment may be TRBD1 or TRBD2 (6 bases each). V lost 0 bases and J lost 6, with 15 bases in between. Germline V gene lookup returns CDR1 LGHNA and CDR2 YSLEER. This CDR3 is built from 16 residues. This chain's CDR3 is CASSQDPRGRGNIQYL. The DNA of the CDR3 is TGCGCCAGCAGCCAAGATCCCCGGGGGCGGGGAAACATTCAGTACCTC.

This clonotype appeared a few times. The gene calls are TRBV3-1 and TRBJ1-2; D uncertain. Germline CDR1 is LGHDT and CDR2 is YNNKEL (reference sequence). This CDR3 region has 16 residues. Trimming took 8 bases from V and 6 from J, leaving 25 bases between them. DNA of the CDR3: TGTGCCAGCCGTGACACAGCGTGGGCTTCTATTGATGGCTACACCTTC. It encodes CASRDTAWASIDGYTF.